This section outlines one T cell receptor (beta chain) sequence together with its context. Antigen specificity is unknown. Assay used: immunoSEQ multiplex PCR; TCRdb lists only in-frame clones, some missing. The sample records more than 25,000 clones, 79% being singletons. The record originates from a study of a mutant IDH1 vaccine in newly diagnosed glioma. Study as a whole: Receipt of radiotherapy, temozolomide, or both preceded the study, and most received both. It was at week 35 that visit V12 occurred, and at week 47 that visit V13 did.

Germline V gives CDR1 SGDLS, CDR2 YYNGEE. Trimming took off 1 base at V and 1 base at J, with 14 bases between the two ends. The CDR3 loop spans 16 amino acids. Time point here: week 35, safety follow-up. What each vaccine dose contained was 300 ug of mutant IDH1 20-mer peptide, accompanied by topical imiquimod. Donor diagnoses consisted of new WHO grade 3 or 4 IDH1-mutant, ATRX-lost astrocytomas. Sample: PBMCs, taken from a glioma patient whose treatment included an IDH1 peptide vaccine. The chain has TRBV9 and TRBJ1-1; D not certain. This TCR derives from a woman aged 30 to 39 with glioma. Some clones in this sample may be carry-over from other donors' samples. CDR3 coding DNA: TGTGCCAGCAGCGTAACCTTTCCAGACCCGAACACTGAAGCTTTCTTT. Encoded protein: CASSVTFPDPNTEAFF.